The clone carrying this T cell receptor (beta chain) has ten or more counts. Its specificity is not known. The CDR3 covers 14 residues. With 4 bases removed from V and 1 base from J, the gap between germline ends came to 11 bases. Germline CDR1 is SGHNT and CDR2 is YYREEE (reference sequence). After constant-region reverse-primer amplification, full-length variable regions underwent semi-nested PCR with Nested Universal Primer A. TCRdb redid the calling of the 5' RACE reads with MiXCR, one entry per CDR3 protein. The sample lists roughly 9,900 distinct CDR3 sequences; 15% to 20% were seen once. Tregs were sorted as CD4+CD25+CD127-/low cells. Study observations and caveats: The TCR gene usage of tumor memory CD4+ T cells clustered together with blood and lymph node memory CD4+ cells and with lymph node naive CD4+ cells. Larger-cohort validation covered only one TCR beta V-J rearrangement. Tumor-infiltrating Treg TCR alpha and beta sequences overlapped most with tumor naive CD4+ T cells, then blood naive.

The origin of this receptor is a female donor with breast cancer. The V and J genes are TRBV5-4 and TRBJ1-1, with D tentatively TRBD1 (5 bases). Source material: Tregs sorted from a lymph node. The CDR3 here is CASSAMGGNTEAFF. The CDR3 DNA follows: TGTGCCAGCAGCGCAATGGGGGGGAACACTGAAGCTTTCTTT.